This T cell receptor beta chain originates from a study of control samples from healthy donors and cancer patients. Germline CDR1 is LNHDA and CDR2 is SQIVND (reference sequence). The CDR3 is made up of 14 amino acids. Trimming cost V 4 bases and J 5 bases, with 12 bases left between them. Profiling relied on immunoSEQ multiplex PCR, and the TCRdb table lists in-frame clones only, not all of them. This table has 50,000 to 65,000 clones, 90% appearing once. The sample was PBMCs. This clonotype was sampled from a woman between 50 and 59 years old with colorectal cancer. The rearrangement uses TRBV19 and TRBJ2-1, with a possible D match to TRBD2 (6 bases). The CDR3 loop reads CASSTWTGDNEQFF. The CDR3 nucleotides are TGTGCCAGTAGTACTTGGACGGGGGACAATGAGCAGTTCTTC.